The 18 T cell receptor beta chains below come from one sample, sequenced in a study of blood T cell repertoires in COVID-19. Generated by immunoSEQ multiplex PCR, the TCRdb table keeps only in-frame clones and is missing some. Of 150,000 to 200,000 clones listed, approximately 80% were seen once; the top ten hold over 10%. The sample comprised PBMCs or T cells enriched from blood (not recorded which). These receptors were obtained from a woman aged 55-70 years who had recovered from COVID-19.

The genes are TRBV11-2 and TRBJ1-1, with D perhaps TRBD1 (6 bases). CDR3 length equals 12 residues. Germline V gene data show CDR1 as SGHAT and CDR2 as FQNNGV. The V and J ends lost 5 bases and 6 bases respectively, with 10 bases between them. Here the CDR3 reads CASSPNRAEAFF. CDR3 DNA sequence: TGTGCCAGCAGCCCCAACAGGGCTGAAGCTTTCTTT.

J is TRBJ1-4 and V is TRBV28; D is unclear. Trimming took 8 bases from V and 8 from J, leaving 12 bases between them. This CDR3 contains 12 residues. The V gene's germline CDR1 is MDHEN and CDR2 SYDVKM. The CDR3: CASSQFGEKLFF. The CDR3, as DNA: TGTGCCAGCTCTCAGTTTGGCGAAAAACTGTTTTTT.

Only one count was recorded for this clone. This rearrangement joins TRBV6-2 or TRBV6-3 to TRBJ2-1; 14 bases agree with TRBD2. The CDR3 covers 15 residues. CDR1 is MNHEY and CDR2 is SVGEGT in the germline V gene. Trimming cost V 5 bases and J 10 bases; bases outside gene matches: 7. DNA for the CDR3: TGTGCCAGCAGTCCGGGACTAGCGGGAGTCTGGGAGCAGTTCTTC. It specifies CASSPGLAGVWEQFF.

The chain has TRBV7-2 and TRBJ2-7; D gene unclear. V was clipped by 1 base and J by 0 bases, with 7 bases between them. CDR3 length: 14 residues. Germline CDR1 and CDR2: SGHTA and FQGNSA. The CDR3 DNA is TGTGCCAGCAGCTTAGTGGGCAGCTCCTACGAGCAGTACTTC. It translates to CASSLVGSSYEQYF. The full variable domain, with the rest looked up from reference TRBV7-2 and TRBJ2-7, is GAGVSQSPSNKVTEKGKDVELRCDPISGHTALYWYRQSLGQGLEFLIYFQGNSAPDKSGLPSDRFSAERTGGSVSTLTIQRTQQEDSAVYLCASSLVGSSYEQYFGPGTRLTVT.

This sequence joins TRBV3-1 (or the pseudogene TRBV3-2) and TRBJ2-1; D may be TRBD2 (7 bases). Germline-derived CDR1 and CDR2 are LGHDT and YNNKEL (reference sequence). V lost 3 bases to trimming and J lost 16 bases, with 13 bases between them. The CDR3 consists of 11 residues. CDR3 DNA: TGTGCCAGCAGCCAGGGGGGGCGGCGATTCTTC. Encoded protein: CASSQGGRRFF.

Turning to this clone: This sample also contains other DNA sequences that code for the same CDR3. The chain employs TRBV3-1 (or the pseudogene TRBV3-2) and TRBJ1-6; tentative D call: TRBD1 (5 bases). V was clipped by 0 bases and J by 7 bases, with 7 bases between them. The length of the CDR3 is 14 residues. Germline CDR1 and CDR2: LGHDT and YNNKEL (reference sequence). The CDR3 spells CASSQDRANSPLHF. In DNA, the CDR3 is TGTGCCAGCAGCCAAGACAGGGCGAATTCACCCCTCCACTTT.

The rearrangement joins TRBV4-1 to TRBJ1-5; D may be TRBD1 (5 bases). The germline CDR1 and CDR2 sequences are MGHRA and YSYEKL. Trimming cost V 4 bases and J 5 bases, with 9 bases left between them. This CDR3 comprises 13 residues. In DNA, the CDR3 is TGCGCCAGCAGCCTCACGGGGGATCAGCCCCAGCATTTT. The encoded protein is CASSLTGDQPQHF.

The V gene is TRBV7-2, the J gene TRBJ2-1, with TRBD2 identical over 9 bases. With V trimmed by 4 bases and J by 4 bases, 5 bases remained unmatched. The germline V gene has CDR1 SGHTA and CDR2 FQGNSA. The length of the CDR3 is 15 residues. The CDR3 DNA reads TGTGCCAGCAGCTCCTCTAGCGGGATATACAATGAGCAGTTCTTC. The encoded protein is CASSSSSGIYNEQFF.

The chain has TRBV10-1 and TRBJ1-5, with TRBD1 identical over 10 bases. In germline, CDR1 is WNHNN, CDR2 SYGVQD (reference sequence). The CDR3 consists of 13 residues. The V segment lost 6 bases and the J segment 8 bases; nucleotides outside the gene matches: 4. In DNA form, the CDR3 reads TGCGCCAGCAGGACAGGGGGCAGGGAGCCCCAGCATTTT. Its protein product is CASRTGGREPQHF.

CDR3 loop: CASSTGGAFDTEAFF. The CDR3, as DNA: TGTGCCAGCAGTACCGGGGGGGCTTTTGACACTGAAGCTTTCTTT. The rearrangement uses TRBV6-5 and TRBJ1-1; D is perhaps TRBD1 (6 bases). Trimming removed 5 bases from V and 3 bases from J, with 16 bases in between. Per germline, CDR1 MNHEY and CDR2 SVGAGI. This CDR3 comprises 15 residues.

The rearrangement joins TRBV6-6 to TRBJ1-2, with 7 bases that match TRBD1. This CDR3 is built from 16 residues. Germline V lookup: CDR1 MNHNY, CDR2 SVGAGI (reference sequence). V was clipped by 0 bases and J by 0 bases; unmatched bases: 4. This CDR3 is CASSYSGQETNYGYTF. CDR3 coding DNA: TGTGCCAGCAGTTACTCCGGACAGGAGACTAACTATGGCTACACCTTC.

The chain recombines TRBV6-5 with TRBJ2-2; D gene unclear. CDR3 length: 13 residues. The germline CDR1 and CDR2 sequences are MNHEY and SVGAGI. V was shortened by 7 bases and J by 6 bases, with 12 bases between the two germline ends. The CDR3 reads CASTPTWSGELFF. The CDR3 DNA follows: TGTGCCAGCACCCCTACTTGGTCCGGGGAGCTGTTTTTT.

CDR3 loop: CASSEPNPDRASRYEQYF. The DNA for the CDR3 is TGTGCCAGCAGTGAACCAAATCCAGACAGGGCCTCCCGCTACGAGCAGTACTTC. The gene calls are TRBV28 and TRBJ2-7, with 7 bases lining up with TRBD1. Germline CDR1 is MDHEN and CDR2 is SYDVKM. V was pared by 5 bases and J by 3 bases, with 19 bases of the junction left unmatched. The CDR3 sequence is 18 residues long.

CDR3 nucleotide sequence: TGTGCCAGCAGTTTATTATTGACCGGGGAGCTGTTTTTT. Protein: CASSLLLTGELFF. This chain joins TRBV28 and TRBJ2-2; D is ambiguous. Trimming pared 1 base from V and 5 bases from J, leaving 5 bases between. Germline loops: CDR1 MDHEN, CDR2 SYDVKM. The length of the CDR3 is 13 residues.

This chain connects TRBV5-5 to TRBJ2-7, with 12 nucleotides matching TRBD2. Germline V gives CDR1 SGHKS, CDR2 YYEKEE (reference sequence). CDR3 length: 15 residues. Trimming at V came to 4 bases and at J to 5 bases, leaving 7 bases not matched to a gene. Here the CDR3 DNA reads TGTGCCAGCAGCCTAACGTGGACTAGCGGGAACGAGCAGTACTTC. This translates into CASSLTWTSGNEQYF. The full variable domain, with the rest looked up from reference TRBV5-5 and TRBJ2-7, is DAGVTQSPTHLIKTRGQQVTLRCSPISGHKSVSWYQQVLGQGPQFIFQYYEKEERGRGNFPDRFSARQFPNYSSELNVNALLLGDSALYLCASSLTWTSGNEQYFGPGTRLTVT.

V is TRBV28 and J is TRBJ2-3; no definite D call. This CDR3 contains 13 residues. The germline V and J ends were trimmed by 3 bases and 2 bases, with 6 bases remaining between them. CDR1 is MDHEN and CDR2 is SYDVKM in the germline V gene. The CDR3 sequence: CASSFSNTDTQYF. The CDR3 nucleotides are TGTGCCAGCAGTTTTAGCAACACAGATACGCAGTATTTT. The full variable domain, rest sourced from reference TRBV28 and TRBJ2-3, is DVKVTQSSRYLVKRTGEKVFLECVQDMDHENMFWYRQDPGLGLRLIYFSYDVKMKEKGDIPEGYSVSREKKERFSLILESASTNQTSMYLCASSFSNTDTQYFGPGTRLTVL.

In its sample, this clone was seen once. The CDR3 loop reads CASRPGQGSKNIQYF. The CDR3 bases are TGCGCCAGCCGTCCGGGACAGGGATCCAAAAACATTCAGTACTTC. This chain links TRBV5-1 with TRBJ2-4; TRBD1 matches 9 bases. The CDR3 consists of 15 residues. CDR1 is SGHRS, CDR2 YFSETQ, per germline. V gave up 7 bases and J gave up 2 bases; unmatched junction bases: 7.

This clone has just a few counts. The chain employs TRBV6-1 and TRBJ2-7; unclear D gene. Germline lookup yields CDR1 MNHNS and CDR2 SASEGT. The CDR3 totals 14 residues. With 3 bases removed from V and 3 bases from J, the gap between germline ends came to 12 bases. The DNA of the CDR3 is TGTGCCAGCAGTGACCTTCCGAGGATCTACGAGCAGTACTTC. The encoded protein is CASSDLPRIYEQYF.